The clone carrying this TCR beta chain has a count of ten or more. Its antigen is as yet unknown. The entry originates in a study of early T cells in non-severe SARS-CoV-2 infection. Findings and caveats of the study: Sequences matched to VDJdb favored anti-spike CD8 responses, while private and CD4 specificities were missed.

V lost 8 bases, J lost 1 base, and 3 bases stayed unmatched. Per the germline V gene, CDR1 is SNHLY and CDR2 is FYNNEI. The CDR3 covers 16 residues. One entry per CDR3 protein, called by TCRdb with MiXCR from the 5' RACE reads. Seen here are around 81,000 distinct CDR3 sequences, around 15% observed once, and the top ten hold roughly 9.7%. The sample was whole blood. The chain recombines TRBV2 with TRBJ2-2; 14 positions match TRBD2. The sequence came from an adult who was a healthcare worker with PCR-confirmed SARS-CoV-2 infection or an uninfected control (not recorded which). CDR3 loop: CASRTSGGQNTGELFF. CDR3 bases: TGTGCCAGCCGGACTAGCGGGGGGCAGAACACCGGGGAGCTGTTTTTT. The variable domain in full, with the rest retrieved from reference TRBV2 and TRBJ2-2, is EPEVTQTPSHQVTQMGQEVILRCVPISNHLYFYWYRQILGQKVEFLVSFYNNEISEKSEIFDDQFSVERPDGSNFTLKIRSTKLEDSAMYFCASRTSGGQNTGELFFGEGSRLTVL.